This T cell receptor beta chain was retrieved from a study of OX40 agonist ivuxolimab in advanced cancers. Study context: Dose-escalation patients were diagnosed with hepatocellular carcinoma, melanoma, renal cell cancer or head and neck cancer. Participants could have had prior anti-PD-1, anti-PD-L1 or anti-CTLA-4 therapy, and less than 45% had some.

To note about this clone: Its antigen is unknown.

Study-wide results and caveats: Determination of antigen specificity was not performed for the expanded peripheral T cells. Among the lowest levels of clonal expansion were found in partial responders at 0.1-3.0 mg/kg.

The data were produced by immunoSEQ multiplex PCR, yet TCRdb's version contains in-frame clones alone and is incomplete. This sample has 90,000 or so clones, with 90% to 95% found just once. Germline V gene sequence: CDR1 SGHAT, CDR2 FQNNGV. V lost 1 base to trimming and J lost 4 bases; unmatched junction nucleotides: 13. This CDR3 spans 18 amino acids. Sample: CD4+ or CD8+ T cells sorted from blood, taken in a trial of the OX40 agonist ivuxolimab. This clonotype originated in an adult with an advanced solid tumor such as melanoma, head and neck, liver or kidney cancer. The chain has TRBV11-2 and TRBJ1-1; the match to TRBD1 covers 9 bases. CDR3 in DNA: TGTGCCAGCAGCTTAGCCCCGGGACAGGGAAGGGGGGCCACTGAAGCTTTCTTT. Translated: CASSLAPGQGRGATEAFF.